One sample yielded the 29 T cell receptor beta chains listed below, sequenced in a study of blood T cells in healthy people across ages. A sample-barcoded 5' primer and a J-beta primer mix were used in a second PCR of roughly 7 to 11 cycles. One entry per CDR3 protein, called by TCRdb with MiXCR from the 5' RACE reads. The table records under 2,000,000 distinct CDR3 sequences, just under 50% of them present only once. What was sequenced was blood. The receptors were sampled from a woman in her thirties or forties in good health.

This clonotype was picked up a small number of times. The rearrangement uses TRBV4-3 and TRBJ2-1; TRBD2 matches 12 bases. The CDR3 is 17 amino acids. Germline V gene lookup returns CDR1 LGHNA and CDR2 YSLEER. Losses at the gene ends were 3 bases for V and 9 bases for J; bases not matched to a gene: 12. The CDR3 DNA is TGCGCCAGCAGCCAGATACTAGCGGGGGGCTTCTTCCCTGAGCAGTTCTTC. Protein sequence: CASSQILAGGFFPEQFF.

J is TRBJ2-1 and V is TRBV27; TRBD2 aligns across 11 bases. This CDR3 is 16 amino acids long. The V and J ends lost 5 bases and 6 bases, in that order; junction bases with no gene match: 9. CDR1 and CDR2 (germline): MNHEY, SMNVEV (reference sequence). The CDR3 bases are TGTGCCAGCAGTACGATAGCGGGGGGGCCTGTCAATGAGCAGTTCTTC. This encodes CASSTIAGGPVNEQFF.

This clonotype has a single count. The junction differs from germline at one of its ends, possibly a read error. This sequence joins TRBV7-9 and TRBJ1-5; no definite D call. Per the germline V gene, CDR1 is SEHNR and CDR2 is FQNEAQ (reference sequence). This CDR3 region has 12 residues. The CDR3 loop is CASSLGSQPQRF. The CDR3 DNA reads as TGTGCCAGCAGCTTAGGGAGTCAGCCCCAGCGTTTT.

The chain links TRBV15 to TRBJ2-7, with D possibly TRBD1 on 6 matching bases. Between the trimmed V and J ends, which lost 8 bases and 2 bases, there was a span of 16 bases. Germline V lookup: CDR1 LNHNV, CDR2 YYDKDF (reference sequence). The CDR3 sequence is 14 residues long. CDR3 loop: CATSATGSPYEQYF. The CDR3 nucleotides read TGTGCCACCTCCGCGACAGGTTCGCCCTACGAGCAGTACTTC. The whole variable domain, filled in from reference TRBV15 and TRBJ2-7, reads DAMVIQNPRYQVTQFGKPVTLSCSQTLNHNVMYWYQQKSSQAPKLLFHYYDKDFNNEADTPDNFQSRRPNTSFCFLDIRSPGLGDTAMYLCATSATGSPYEQYFGPGTRLTVT.

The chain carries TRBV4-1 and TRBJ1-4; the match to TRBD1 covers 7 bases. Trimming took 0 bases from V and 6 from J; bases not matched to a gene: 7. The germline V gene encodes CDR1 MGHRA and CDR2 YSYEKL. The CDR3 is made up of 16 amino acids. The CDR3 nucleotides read TGCGCCAGCAGCCAAGATTCGGCAGGGGGAGATGAAAAACTGTTTTTT. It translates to CASSQDSAGGDEKLFF.

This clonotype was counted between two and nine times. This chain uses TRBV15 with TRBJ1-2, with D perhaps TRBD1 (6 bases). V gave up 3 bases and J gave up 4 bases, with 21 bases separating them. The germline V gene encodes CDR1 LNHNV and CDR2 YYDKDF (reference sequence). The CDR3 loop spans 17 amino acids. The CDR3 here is CATSSEDMGGGIYGYTF. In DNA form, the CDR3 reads TGTGCCACCAGCAGCGAGGACATGGGGGGCGGTATCTATGGCTACACCTTC.

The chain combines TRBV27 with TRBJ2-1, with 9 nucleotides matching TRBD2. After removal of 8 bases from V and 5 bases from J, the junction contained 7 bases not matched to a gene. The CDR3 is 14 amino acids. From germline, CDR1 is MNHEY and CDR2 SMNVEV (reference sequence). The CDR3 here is CASGKRGDNNEQFF. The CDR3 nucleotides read TGTGCCAGCGGAAAGCGGGGGGACAACAATGAGCAGTTCTTC.

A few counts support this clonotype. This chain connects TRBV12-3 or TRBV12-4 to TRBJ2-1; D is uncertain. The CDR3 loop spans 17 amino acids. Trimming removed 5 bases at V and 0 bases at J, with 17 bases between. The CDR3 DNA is TGTGCCAGCAGTGTCCCCCCGCCGGGCAGCTCCTACAATGAGCAGTTCTTC. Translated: CASSVPPPGSSYNEQFF.

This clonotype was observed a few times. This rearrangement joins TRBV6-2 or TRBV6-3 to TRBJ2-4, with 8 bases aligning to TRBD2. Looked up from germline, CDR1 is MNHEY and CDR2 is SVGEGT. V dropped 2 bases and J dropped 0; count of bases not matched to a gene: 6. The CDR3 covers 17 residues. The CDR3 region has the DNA TGTGCCAGCAGTTACCACGGGGGGGACTTAGCCAAAAACATTCAGTACTTC. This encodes CASSYHGGDLAKNIQYF.

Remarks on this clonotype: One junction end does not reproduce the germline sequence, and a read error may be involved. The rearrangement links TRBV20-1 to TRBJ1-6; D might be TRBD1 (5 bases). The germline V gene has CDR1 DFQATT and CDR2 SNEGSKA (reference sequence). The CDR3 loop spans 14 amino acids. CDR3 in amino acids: CGARAVGRGSPLHF. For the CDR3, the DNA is TGCGGTGCTAGAGCGGTGGGTAGGGGTTCACCCCTCCACTTT.

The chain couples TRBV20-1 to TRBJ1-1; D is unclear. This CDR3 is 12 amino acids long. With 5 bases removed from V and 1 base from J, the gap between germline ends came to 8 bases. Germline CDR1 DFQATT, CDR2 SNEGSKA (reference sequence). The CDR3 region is CSALARNTEAFF. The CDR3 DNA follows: TGCAGTGCTCTAGCGAGGAACACTGAAGCTTTCTTT.

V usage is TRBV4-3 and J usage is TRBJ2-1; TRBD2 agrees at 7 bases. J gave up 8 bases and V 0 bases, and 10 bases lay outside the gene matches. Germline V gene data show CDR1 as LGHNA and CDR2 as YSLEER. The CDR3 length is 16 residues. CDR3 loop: CASSQDPLAGVDEQFF. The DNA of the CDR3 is TGCGCCAGCAGCCAAGATCCTCTGGCGGGGGTGGATGAGCAGTTCTTC.

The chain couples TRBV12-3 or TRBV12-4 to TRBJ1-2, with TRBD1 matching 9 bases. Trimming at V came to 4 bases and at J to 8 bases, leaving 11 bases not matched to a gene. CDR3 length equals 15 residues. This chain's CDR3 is CASSSQGARLQGYTF. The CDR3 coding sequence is TGTGCCAGCAGTTCACAGGGGGCGAGGTTACAGGGCTACACCTTC.

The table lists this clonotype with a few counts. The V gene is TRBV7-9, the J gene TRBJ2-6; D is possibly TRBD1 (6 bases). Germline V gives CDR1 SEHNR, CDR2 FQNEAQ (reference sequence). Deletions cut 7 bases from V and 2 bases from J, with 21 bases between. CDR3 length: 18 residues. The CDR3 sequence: CASTYRTGRGPGANVLTF. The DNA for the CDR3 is TGTGCCAGCACTTACCGTACAGGGAGAGGTCCTGGGGCCAACGTCCTGACTTTC. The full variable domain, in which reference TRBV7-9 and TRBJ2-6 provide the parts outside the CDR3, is DTGVSQNPRHKITKRGQNVTFRCDPISEHNRLYWYRQTLGQGPEFLTYFQNEAQLEKSRLLSDRFSAERPKGSFSTLEIQRTEQGDSAMYLCASTYRTGRGPGANVLTFGAGSRLTVL.

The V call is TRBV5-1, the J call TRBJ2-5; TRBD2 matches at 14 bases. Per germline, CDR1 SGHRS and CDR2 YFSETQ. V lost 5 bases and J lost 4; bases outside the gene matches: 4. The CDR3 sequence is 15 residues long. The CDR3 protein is CASRTGTSGGETQYF. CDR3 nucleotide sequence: TGCGCCAGCAGAACCGGGACTAGCGGGGGAGAGACCCAGTACTTC.

The CDR3 spells CASSLNRLWNRGVEQYF. CDR3 DNA: TGTGCCAGCAGCTTGAATCGCTTGTGGAACAGGGGTGTTGAGCAGTACTTC. The V call is TRBV11-2, the J call TRBJ2-7; 7 nucleotides line up with TRBD1. The CDR3 has 17 amino acids. Germline loops: CDR1 SGHAT, CDR2 FQNNGV. Trimming took 3 bases from V and 7 from J; bases not matched to a gene: 18.

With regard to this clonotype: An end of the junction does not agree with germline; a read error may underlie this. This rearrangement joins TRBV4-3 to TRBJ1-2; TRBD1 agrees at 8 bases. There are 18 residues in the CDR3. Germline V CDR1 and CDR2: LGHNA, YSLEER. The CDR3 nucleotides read TGCGTCAGCAGCCAAGGGGAGGCAGGGGGCAAGGGCTACTATGGCTACACCTTC. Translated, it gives CVSSQGEAGGKGYYGYTF.

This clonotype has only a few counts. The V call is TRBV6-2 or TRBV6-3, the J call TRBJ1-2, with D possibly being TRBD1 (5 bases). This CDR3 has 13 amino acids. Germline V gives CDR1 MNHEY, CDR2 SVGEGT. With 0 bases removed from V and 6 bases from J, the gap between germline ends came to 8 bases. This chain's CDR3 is CASSYSAGDGYTF. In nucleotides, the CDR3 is TGTGCCAGCAGTTACTCGGCGGGGGATGGCTACACCTTC.

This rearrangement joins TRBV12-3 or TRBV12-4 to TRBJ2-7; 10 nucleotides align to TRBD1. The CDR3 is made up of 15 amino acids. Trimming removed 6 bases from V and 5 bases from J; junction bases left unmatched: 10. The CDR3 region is CASRQMGQGIHEQYF. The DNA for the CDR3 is TGTGCCAGCAGACAGATGGGACAGGGGATCCACGAGCAGTACTTC.

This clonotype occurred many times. The CDR3 region has the DNA TGTGCCAGCAGTGGGCTTTACGAGCAGTACTTC. Translating it yields CASSGLYEQYF. The gene calls are TRBV6-1 and TRBJ2-7; D not certain. Germline V CDR1 and CDR2: MNHNS, SASEGT. This CDR3 contains 11 residues. Trimming pared 4 bases from V and 4 bases from J, leaving 5 bases between.

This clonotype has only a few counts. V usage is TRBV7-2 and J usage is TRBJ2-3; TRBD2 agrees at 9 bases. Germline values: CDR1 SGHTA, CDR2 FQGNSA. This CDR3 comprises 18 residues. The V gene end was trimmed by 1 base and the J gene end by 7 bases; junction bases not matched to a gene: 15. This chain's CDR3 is CASSLGGRSGGGGHTQYF. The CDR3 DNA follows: TGTGCCAGCAGCTTAGGCGGCCGTAGCGGGGGAGGTGGTCATACGCAGTATTTT.

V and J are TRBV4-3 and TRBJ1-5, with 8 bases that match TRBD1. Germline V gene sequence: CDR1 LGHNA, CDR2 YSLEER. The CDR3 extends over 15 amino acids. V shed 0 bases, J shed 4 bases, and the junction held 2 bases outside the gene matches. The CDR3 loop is CASSQDQGANQPQHF. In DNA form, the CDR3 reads TGCGCCAGCAGCCAAGATCAGGGGGCAAATCAGCCCCAGCATTTT.

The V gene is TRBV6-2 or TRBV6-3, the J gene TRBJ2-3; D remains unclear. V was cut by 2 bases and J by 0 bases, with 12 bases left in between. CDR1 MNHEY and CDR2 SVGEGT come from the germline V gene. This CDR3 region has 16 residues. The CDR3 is CASSYRAESSTDTQYF. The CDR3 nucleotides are TGTGCCAGCAGTTACCGGGCAGAGAGTAGCACAGATACGCAGTATTTT.

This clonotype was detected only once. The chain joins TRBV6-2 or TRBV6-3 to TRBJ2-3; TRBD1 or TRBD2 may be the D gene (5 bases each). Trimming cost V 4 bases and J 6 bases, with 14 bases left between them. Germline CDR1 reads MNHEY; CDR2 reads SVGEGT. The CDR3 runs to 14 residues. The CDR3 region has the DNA TGTGCCAGCAGTTCTCGAGGGACCCCGGATACGCAGTATTTT. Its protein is CASSSRGTPDTQYF.

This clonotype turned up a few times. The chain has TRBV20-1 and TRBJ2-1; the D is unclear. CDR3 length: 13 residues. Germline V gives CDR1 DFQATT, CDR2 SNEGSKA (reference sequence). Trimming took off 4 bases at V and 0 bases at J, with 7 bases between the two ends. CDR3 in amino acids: CSANGRSYNEQFF. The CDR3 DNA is TGCAGTGCTAATGGCCGCTCCTACAATGAGCAGTTCTTC.

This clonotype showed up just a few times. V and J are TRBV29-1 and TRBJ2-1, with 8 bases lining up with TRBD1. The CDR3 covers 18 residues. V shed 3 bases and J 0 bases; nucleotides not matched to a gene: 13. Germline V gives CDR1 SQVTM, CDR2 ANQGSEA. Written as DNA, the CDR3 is TGCAGCGTTGATGGTATTCGTCAGGGGGCGAGCTCCTACAATGAGCAGTTCTTC. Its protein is CSVDGIRQGASSYNEQFF.

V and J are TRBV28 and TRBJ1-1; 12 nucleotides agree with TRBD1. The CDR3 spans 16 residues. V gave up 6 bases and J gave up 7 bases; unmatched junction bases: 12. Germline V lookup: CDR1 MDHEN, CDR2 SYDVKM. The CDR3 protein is CASSPGQGAPSGEAFF. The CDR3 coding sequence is TGTGCCAGCAGCCCGGGACAGGGGGCGCCTTCGGGTGAAGCTTTCTTT. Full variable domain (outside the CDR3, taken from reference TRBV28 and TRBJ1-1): DVKVTQSSRYLVKRTGEKVFLECVQDMDHENMFWYRQDPGLGLRLIYFSYDVKMKEKGDIPEGYSVSREKKERFSLILESASTNQTSMYLCASSPGQGAPSGEAFFGQGTRLTVV.

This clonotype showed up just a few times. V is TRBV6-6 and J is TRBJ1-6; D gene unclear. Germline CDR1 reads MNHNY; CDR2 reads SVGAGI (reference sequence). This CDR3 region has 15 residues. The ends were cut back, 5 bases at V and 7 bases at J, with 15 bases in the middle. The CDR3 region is CASSPSAVTNSPLHF. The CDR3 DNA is TGTGCCAGCAGTCCTTCGGCAGTTACCAATTCACCCCTCCACTTT.

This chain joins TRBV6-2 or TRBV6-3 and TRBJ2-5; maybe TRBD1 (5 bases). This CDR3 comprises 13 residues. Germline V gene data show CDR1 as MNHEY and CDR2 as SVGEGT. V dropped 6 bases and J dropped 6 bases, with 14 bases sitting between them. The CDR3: CASSSNRMKTQYF. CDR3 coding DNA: TGTGCCAGCAGCAGTAACAGGATGAAGACCCAGTACTTC.